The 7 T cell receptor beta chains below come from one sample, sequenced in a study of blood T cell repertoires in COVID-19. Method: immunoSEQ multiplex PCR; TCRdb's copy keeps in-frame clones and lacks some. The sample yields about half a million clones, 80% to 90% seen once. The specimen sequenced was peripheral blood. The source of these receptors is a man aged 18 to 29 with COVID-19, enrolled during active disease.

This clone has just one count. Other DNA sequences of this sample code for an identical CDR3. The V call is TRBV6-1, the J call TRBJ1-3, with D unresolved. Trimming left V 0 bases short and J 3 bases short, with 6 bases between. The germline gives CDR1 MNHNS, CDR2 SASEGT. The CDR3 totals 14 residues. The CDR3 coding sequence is TGTGCCAGCAGTGAAGCAGGGAGTGGAAACACCATATATTTT. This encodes CASSEAGSGNTIYF.

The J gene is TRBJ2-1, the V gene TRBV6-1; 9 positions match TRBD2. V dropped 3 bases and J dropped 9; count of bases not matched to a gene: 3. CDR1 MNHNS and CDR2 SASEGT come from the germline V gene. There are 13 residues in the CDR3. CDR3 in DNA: TGTGCCAGCAGTGAGGTAGCGGGAGTTGAGCAGTTCTTC. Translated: CASSEVAGVEQFF.

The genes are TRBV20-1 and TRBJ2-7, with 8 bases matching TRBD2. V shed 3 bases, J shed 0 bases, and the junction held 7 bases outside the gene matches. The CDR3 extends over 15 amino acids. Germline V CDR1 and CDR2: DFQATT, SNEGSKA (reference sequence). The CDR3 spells CSASLTSASSYEQYF. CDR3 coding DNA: TGCAGTGCTAGTTTGACTAGCGCGAGCTCCTACGAGCAGTACTTC.

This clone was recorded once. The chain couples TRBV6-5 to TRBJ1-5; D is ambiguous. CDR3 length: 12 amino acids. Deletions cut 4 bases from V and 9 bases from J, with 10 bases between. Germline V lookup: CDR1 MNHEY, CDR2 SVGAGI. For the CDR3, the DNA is TGTGCCAGCAGTTCCCTCCGCGGGCCCCAGCATTTT. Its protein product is CASSSLRGPQHF.

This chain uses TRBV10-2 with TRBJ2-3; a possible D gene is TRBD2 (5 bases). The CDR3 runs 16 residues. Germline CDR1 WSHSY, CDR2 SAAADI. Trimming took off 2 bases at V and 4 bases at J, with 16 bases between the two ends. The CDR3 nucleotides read TGCGCCAGCAGTGAGCGTTCTACACTAGGCCCAGATACGCAGTATTTT. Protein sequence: CASSERSTLGPDTQYF.

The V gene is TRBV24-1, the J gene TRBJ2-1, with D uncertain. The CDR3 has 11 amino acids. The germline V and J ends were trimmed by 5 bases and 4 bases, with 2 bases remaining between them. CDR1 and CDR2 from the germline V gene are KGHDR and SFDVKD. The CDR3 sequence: CATSAYNEQFF. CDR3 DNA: TGTGCCACCAGTGCGTACAATGAGCAGTTCTTC.

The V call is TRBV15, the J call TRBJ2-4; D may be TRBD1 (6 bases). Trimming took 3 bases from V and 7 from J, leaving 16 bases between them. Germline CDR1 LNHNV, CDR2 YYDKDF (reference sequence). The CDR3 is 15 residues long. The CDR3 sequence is CATSSRTGTKNIQYF. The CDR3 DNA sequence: TGTGCCACCAGCAGTAGAACCGGGACAAAGAACATTCAGTACTTC.